Included here is one T cell receptor beta chain sequence, with context. The target antigen is unknown. 5'RACE template switching added a universal primer site and UMIs to TCR cDNA. TCRdb fed the 5' RACE reads into MiXCR, producing one record per CDR3 protein. The data hold approximately 510,000 distinct CDR3 sequences, with about a fifth observed a single time. The data belong to a study of T cells after yellow fever vaccination. Study summary: Where fractions had low cell numbers, libraries were prepared from them with the SMART-Seq v4 Ultra Low Input RNA kit. Findings of the study overall: Weaker overall was a secondary response that nonetheless peaked faster, on day 5 versus 15. Among primary-vaccination clones, most reappeared after the booster, at just under 98% for CD4 and around 91% for CD8.

The CDR3 contains 13 residues. With 6 bases removed from V and 2 bases from J, the gap between germline ends came to 10 bases. Germline assignment: CDR1 SGHTA and CDR2 FQGTGA. The TCR originated in a young man who received the YFV17D yellow fever vaccine. Sample: PBMCs, taken more than 20 days after the first yellow fever vaccination. The chain carries TRBV7-3 and TRBJ1-1, with D maybe TRBD1 (5 bases). The CDR3 bases are TGTGCCAGCAGGTGGGACGTCAACACTGAAGCTTTCTTT. Encoded protein: CASRWDVNTEAFF. The full variable domain, rest sourced from reference TRBV7-3 and TRBJ1-1, is GAGVSQTPSNKVTEKGKYVELRCDPISGHTALYWYRQSLGQGPEFLIYFQGTGAADDSGLPNDRFFAVRPEGSVSTLKIQRTERGDSAVYLCASRWDVNTEAFFGQGTRLTVV.